The 25 T cell receptor beta chains presented below share a single source sample, sequenced in a study of blood T cells in healthy people across ages. Next came a second PCR, run for about 6 to 12 cycles, which used a sample-barcoded 5' primer along with a J-beta primer mix. TCRdb re-analysed the 5' RACE reads in MiXCR, keeping a single row per CDR3 protein. The sample includes roughly 2 million distinct CDR3 sequences, around half of them seen just once. The source material was blood. Every receptor here comes from a woman aged 40 to 50 in good health.

The chain combines TRBV6-2 or TRBV6-3 with TRBJ2-4; D may match TRBD1 or TRBD2 (5 bases each). Near its end, the DNA agrees better with TRBJ2-7, so the J call may be wrong. CDR1 MNHEY and CDR2 SVGEGT come from the germline V gene. The CDR3 totals 16 residues. CDR3 protein: CASSPGLGPNIYEQYF. CDR3 in DNA: TGTGCCAGCAGTCCTGGGTTGGGACCTAATATTTACGAGCAGTACTTC.

The chain joins TRBV7-9 to TRBJ1-2; D gene uncertain. The CDR3 contains 17 residues. Germline CDR1 SEHNR, CDR2 FQNEAQ (reference sequence). Trimming pared 1 base from V and 1 base from J, leaving 16 bases between. Here the CDR3 reads CASSLDAPSTNNYGYTF. The CDR3 DNA reads TGTGCCAGCAGCTTAGATGCTCCGAGCACTAATAACTATGGCTACACCTTC.

The V and J genes are TRBV27 and TRBJ1-2, with 7 bases that match TRBD1. J lost 4 bases, V lost 0 bases, and 5 bases had no gene match. This CDR3 is 15 amino acids long. Germline-derived CDR1 and CDR2 are MNHEY and SMNVEV (reference sequence). The CDR3 spells CASSLSDRSVYGYTF. The CDR3 DNA is TGTGCCAGCAGTTTATCGGACAGGAGCGTCTATGGCTACACCTTC.

This chain joins TRBV7-8 and TRBJ2-1; TRBD2 matches 11 bases. The CDR3 is 15 residues long. With V trimmed by 2 bases and J by 10 bases, 7 bases remained unmatched. Germline CDR1 and CDR2: SGHVS and FQNEAQ. The CDR3 spells CASSLSASGGREQFF. The CDR3 nucleotides are TGTGCCAGCAGCTTATCGGCTAGCGGGGGGAGGGAGCAGTTCTTC.

The CDR3 DNA sequence: TGCAGTGCTCGGGACAGCGTCTCCTACGAGCAGTACTTC. This gives the protein CSARDSVSYEQYF. The chain is built from TRBV20-1 and TRBJ2-7; the match to TRBD1 covers 7 bases. Germline V gives CDR1 DFQATT, CDR2 SNEGSKA (reference sequence). The CDR3 loop spans 13 amino acids. J was trimmed by 0 bases and V by 5 bases; bases with no gene match: 4.

As to this clonotype: The junction does not match germline at one end; this may be a read error. The genes are TRBV5-6 and TRBJ1-2; no firm D call. In germline, CDR1 is SGHDT, CDR2 YYEEEE. CDR3 length: 12 amino acids. CDR3 in amino acids: CVSSTTNYGYTF. The DNA for the CDR3 is TGTGTCAGCAGCACTACGAACTATGGCTACACCTTC.

The rearrangement uses TRBV3-1 and TRBJ1-2; D is unresolved. Germline CDR1 reads LGHDT; CDR2 reads YNNKEL (reference sequence). Trimming took 0 bases from V and 4 from J, leaving 12 bases between them. The CDR3 loop spans 15 amino acids. The CDR3 reads CASSQESGRSYGYTF. The CDR3, as DNA: TGTGCCAGCAGCCAAGAGTCCGGCAGAAGCTATGGCTACACCTTC.

V gene TRBV7-2 combines with J gene TRBJ2-7; TRBD1 matches 7 bases. J was trimmed by 6 bases and V by 5 bases; bases with no gene match: 10. The germline V gene encodes CDR1 SGHTA and CDR2 FQGNSA. This CDR3 comprises 14 residues. CDR3 in amino acids: CASSGRQGTGEQYF. CDR3 sequence (DNA): TGTGCCAGCAGCGGGCGACAGGGAACGGGCGAGCAGTACTTC.

This chain joins TRBV10-3 and TRBJ1-1; 7 nucleotides match TRBD1. The CDR3 extends over 16 amino acids. After removal of 5 bases from V and 0 bases from J, the junction contained 9 bases not matched to a gene. CDR1 is ENHRY and CDR2 is SYGVKD in the germline V gene. The CDR3 loop reads CAISSKSTGMNTEAFF. The DNA for the CDR3 is TGTGCCATCAGTTCTAAGTCGACAGGGATGAACACTGAAGCTTTCTTT.

A few counts support this clonotype. The CDR3 DNA is TGTGCCAGCAGTTTAGGGACATCCAGCTCTGGGGCCAACGTCCTGACTTTC. Its protein product is CASSLGTSSSGANVLTF. J is TRBJ2-6 and V is TRBV28; a possible D gene is TRBD1 (6 bases). V was trimmed by 2 bases and J by 0 bases, leaving 11 bases between them. Germline loops: CDR1 MDHEN, CDR2 SYDVKM. This CDR3 is 17 amino acids long.

The CDR3 nucleotides read TGTGCCAGCAGCATGACAGAAAACTATGGCTACACCTTC. Translating gives CASSMTENYGYTF. This chain joins TRBV7-2 and TRBJ1-2; D may be TRBD1 (5 bases). Germline lookup yields CDR1 SGHTA and CDR2 FQGNSA. The CDR3 spans 13 residues. V was shortened by 5 bases and J by 2 bases, with 9 bases between the two germline ends.

V usage is TRBV20-1 and J usage is TRBJ2-1, with D possibly being TRBD1 (5 bases). Germline CDR1 and CDR2: DFQATT and SNEGSKA (reference sequence). Trimming cost V 3 bases and J 3 bases, with 12 bases left between them. The CDR3 spans 14 residues. CDR3 amino acids: CSARATEGYNEQFF. The CDR3 nucleotides read TGCAGTGCTAGGGCGACAGAAGGCTACAATGAGCAGTTCTTC.

This rearrangement joins TRBV18 to TRBJ2-5, with a tentative D call TRBD1 (6 bases). With 3 bases removed from V and 4 bases from J, the gap between germline ends came to 12 bases. The CDR3 contains 14 residues. From germline, CDR1 is KGHSH and CDR2 LQKENI. In DNA, the CDR3 is TGTGCCAGCTCACCCCCGGGACACCGAGAGACCCAGTACTTC. Amino acid sequence: CASSPPGHRETQYF. The full variable domain, with the rest looked up from reference TRBV18 and TRBJ2-5, is NAGVMQNPRHLVRRRGQEARLRCSPMKGHSHVYWYRQLPEEGLKFMVYLQKENIIDESGMPKERFSAEFPKEGPSILRIQQVVRGDSAAYFCASSPPGHRETQYFGPGTRLLVL.

J is TRBJ1-2 and V is TRBV28; the D is unclear. V was clipped by 3 bases and J by 4 bases, with 15 bases between them. From germline, CDR1 is MDHEN and CDR2 SYDVKM. The CDR3 consists of 15 residues. The CDR3, as DNA: TGTGCCAGCAGTTTCGGGCAGGAGCGAGTCTATGGCTACACCTTC. This codes for CASSFGQERVYGYTF.

This clonotype showed up just once. Just one base apart from a much larger clone, this may be a read error. CDR3 sequence (DNA): TGTGCCAGCAACCCGGGACTAGCGGGGGACACAGATACGCAGTATTTT. It is translated as CASNPGLAGDTDTQYF. The chain employs TRBV7-9 and TRBJ2-3; 14 bases line up with TRBD2. Germline V gene lookup returns CDR1 SEHNR and CDR2 FQNEAQ (reference sequence). V lost 7 bases and J lost 2; bases outside the gene matches: 5. This CDR3 has 16 amino acids.

This clonotype showed up just a few times. This chain connects TRBV12-3 or TRBV12-4 to TRBJ2-1, with a weak D call TRBD1 (5 bases). CDR3 length equals 12 residues. Trimming pared 7 bases from V and 6 bases from J, leaving 10 bases between. Written as DNA, the CDR3 is TGTGCCAGCACCCTTAGGGGCAATGAGCAGTTCTTC. Translation: CASTLRGNEQFF.

CDR3 coding DNA: TGTGCCTGCGGGCAGATGACCTACGAGCAGTACTTC. Translation gives CACGQMTYEQYF. The chain employs TRBV7-9 and TRBJ2-7, with a tentative D call TRBD2 (5 bases). CDR3 length: 12 residues. In germline, CDR1 is SEHNR, CDR2 FQNEAQ (reference sequence). V dropped 11 bases and J dropped 2 bases, with 13 bases sitting between them.

This chain connects TRBV20-1 to TRBJ2-1, with TRBD2 matching 11 bases. The V gene's germline CDR1 is DFQATT and CDR2 SNEGSKA (reference sequence). J was trimmed by 0 bases and V by 1 base; bases with no gene match: 8. The CDR3 is 18 amino acids. As DNA, the CDR3 is TGCAGTGCTAGAGTAGGTAGCGGGGGGGCCGGCTCCTACAATGAGCAGTTCTTC. The encoded protein is CSARVGSGGAGSYNEQFF.

This chain connects TRBV29-1 to TRBJ2-1; 10 bases map to TRBD2. The CDR3 loop spans 19 amino acids. CDR1 and CDR2 from the germline V gene are SQVTM and ANQGSEA. Unmatched junction bases numbered 32, after V lost 6 bases and J lost 15 bases. CDR3 coding DNA: TGCAGCGTAATTAAACCTAGGACTAGCGGCGGCTTCACGTCAGATTCGGGGTTCTTC. This sequence encodes CSVIKPRTSGGFTSDSGFF.

In its sample, this clonotype was seen a few times. The chain carries TRBV18 and TRBJ2-5; D is unresolved. In germline, CDR1 is KGHSH, CDR2 LQKENI. The CDR3 totals 14 residues. V gave up 5 bases and J gave up 0 bases, with 10 bases separating them. The CDR3 bases are TGTGCCAGCTCAGCCAACAGCGACCAAGAGACCCAGTACTTC. This translates into CASSANSDQETQYF.

The chain is built from TRBV20-1 and TRBJ2-1; TRBD2 matches at 7 bases. J gave up 9 bases and V 3 bases, and 11 bases lay outside the gene matches. CDR3 size: 14 residues. Looked up from germline, CDR1 is DFQATT and CDR2 is SNEGSKA (reference sequence). The CDR3 loop reads CSASPGLPLGEQFF. CDR3 nucleotides: TGCAGTGCTAGTCCGGGACTACCTTTGGGTGAGCAGTTCTTC.

This clonotype was observed a handful of times. J is TRBJ1-2 and V is TRBV21-1; the table's TRBD1 call for D was not verified on the DNA. TRBV21-1 is a listed pseudogene. The CDR3 has 18 residues. CDR3 sequence (DNA): TGTGCCAGCAGCAAACGAGAGGAGGCAGGGGGCGCGGACTATGGCTACACCTTC. Protein product: CASSKREEAGGADYGYTF.

This clonotype appeared once. V is TRBV7-6 and J is TRBJ1-1, with 7 positions matching TRBD1. After removal of 2 bases from V and 5 bases from J, the junction contained 5 bases not matched to a gene. This CDR3 has 14 residues. CDR1 is SGHVS and CDR2 is FNYEAQ in the germline V gene. CDR3 in amino acids: CASSLSRGRTEAFF. In DNA, the CDR3 is TGTGCCAGCAGCTTATCCAGGGGGAGGACTGAAGCTTTCTTT.

The chain joins TRBV20-1 to TRBJ2-7; 8 bases are a match to TRBD1. With V trimmed by 8 bases and J by 1 base, 7 bases remained unmatched. Germline V gives CDR1 DFQATT, CDR2 SNEGSKA (reference sequence). The CDR3 is 13 residues long. In nucleotides, the CDR3 is TGCAGTTTAGGACAGGGTGTGTCCTACGAGCAGTACTTC. Protein product: CSLGQGVSYEQYF.

The genes are TRBV28 and TRBJ2-7; TRBD2 agrees at 8 bases. Looked up from germline, CDR1 is MDHEN and CDR2 is SYDVKM. The CDR3 runs 14 residues. With V trimmed by 5 bases and J by 6 bases, 9 bases remained unmatched. The DNA for the CDR3 is TGTGCCAGCAGTGTCTTACAGACTAGCGCCGAGCAGTACTTC. Translation: CASSVLQTSAEQYF.